This entry concerns a single TCR beta chain. The data are from a study of blood T cell repertoires in COVID-19. Study background: Material from acute and convalescent COVID-19 was sourced from the United States, Italy and Spain. The cDNA or gDNA used as material had been derived from T cells, B-cell-depleted T cells, or PBMCs.

The CDR3 totals 15 residues. Trimming removed 3 bases from V and 3 bases from J; junction bases left unmatched: 10. Per germline, CDR1 GTSNPN and CDR2 SVGIG (reference sequence). Patients in Seattle were enrolled during active infection, then followed longitudinally. The authors' processing: Estimated nucleated cell counts came from reference gene primer amplification. Clones were read by immunoSEQ multiplex PCR, and TCRdb kept only the in-frame ones, dropping some. From that table come the V and J calls and clone size; the DNA was used to work out D and trimming. This sample has about 230,000 clones, with 85% to 90% found just once.

The sequence derives from a man aged 45-60 years with COVID-19, enrolled during active disease. Material for sequencing was peripheral blood. This rearrangement joins TRBV30 to TRBJ1-2; 7 bases line up with TRBD1. The CDR3 region has the DNA TGTGCCTGGAGGGGAAGACAGGGTCGGGACTATGGCTACACCTTC. It encodes CAWRGRQGRDYGYTF. Supplemented by reference TRBV30 and TRBJ1-2, the full variable domain reads SQTIHQWPATLVQPVGSPLSLECTVEGTSNPNLYWYRQAAGRGLQLLFYSVGIGQISSEVPQNLSASRPQDRQFILSSKKLLLSDSGFYLCAWRGRQGRDYGYTFGSGTRLTVV.